A single sample gave rise to the 18 T cell receptor beta chains below, sequenced in a study of human CD8 memory T cell subsets. The TCR beta sequencing libraries came from UMI-labeled 5' RACE. TCRdb reprocessed the 5' RACE reads and stores each CDR3 protein as one record, lacking DNA. This sample's clone table lists some 10,000 distinct CDR3 sequences. Sequencing input: CD8+ stem-like memory T cells (TSCM and TCM) sorted from PBMCs. Described subset: stem-like memory CD8 T cells (TSTEM), CCR7+ PD-1- TIGIT-. The receptors shown here come from a human donor in good health.

The chain has TRBV28 and TRBJ1-2. Germline loops: CDR1 MDHEN, CDR2 SYDVKM. The CDR3 contains 15 residues. CDR3 residues: CASSLGQSLRYGYTF.

The chain joins TRBV7-2 to TRBJ2-1; absent DNA, TCRdb's TRBD2 call cannot be checked. Germline V gene sequence: CDR1 SGHTA, CDR2 FQGNSA. CDR3 length: 14 residues. The CDR3 spells CASSRTSGPGEQFF.

The chain uses TRBV5-4 and TRBJ2-2. The CDR3 spans 14 residues. Germline V lookup: CDR1 SGHNT, CDR2 YYREEE (reference sequence). The CDR3 region is CASSPDADTGELFF.

The chain combines TRBV28 with TRBJ2-1; TCRdb returns TRBD2, unconfirmable since there is no DNA. The CDR3 sequence is 15 residues long. The germline V gene has CDR1 MDHEN and CDR2 SYDVKM. The CDR3: CASSLNGLAGSEQFF.

The J gene is TRBJ2-7, the V gene TRBV6-5; with no DNA, the TCRdb D assignment of TRBD2 cannot be verified. Germline lookup yields CDR1 MNHEY and CDR2 SVGAGI. The CDR3 loop spans 16 amino acids. The CDR3 here is CASKAGLAEGIYEQYF.

The chain's CDR3 is CASSPGEVSYNEQFF. V usage is TRBV6-5 and J usage is TRBJ2-1; TCRdb picks TRBD2, but there is no DNA to check that call. Germline lookup yields CDR1 MNHEY and CDR2 SVGAGI. This CDR3 spans 15 amino acids.

The CDR3 sequence: CASSFQLGTGGDTEAFF. The V gene is TRBV7-6, the J gene TRBJ1-1; without DNA, the TCRdb call of TRBD1 cannot be checked. The germline V gene encodes CDR1 SGHVS and CDR2 FNYEAQ. The CDR3 extends over 17 amino acids. Variable domain in full (rest from reference TRBV7-6 and TRBJ1-1): GAGVSQSPRYKVTKRGQDVALRCDPISGHVSLYWYRQALGQGPEFLTYFNYEAQQDKSGLPNDRFSAERPEGSISTLTIQRTEQRDSAMYRCASSFQLGTGGDTEAFFGQGTRLTVV.

The chain has TRBV18 and TRBJ2-5; TCRdb reports TRBD1, a call that lacks DNA to check it against. The length of the CDR3 is 16 residues. Germline V CDR1 and CDR2: KGHSH, LQKENI. CDR3 residues: CASSPPRQGYQETQYF.

V is TRBV29-1 and J is TRBJ2-1; TCRdb lists TRBD2, though no DNA is available to test this call. From germline, CDR1 is SQVTM and CDR2 ANQGSEA. The CDR3 covers 15 residues. CDR3 protein: CSFLTASQAYNEQFF.

Its frequency marks this clonotype as large. This chain links TRBV28 with TRBJ2-2; TCRdb calls TRBD1, which cannot be checked without DNA. The CDR3 loop spans 16 amino acids. Germline V gives CDR1 MDHEN, CDR2 SYDVKM. The CDR3 spells CASSPPGGATSGELFF.

The chain links TRBV10-3 to TRBJ2-3; TCRdb's D call, TRBD2, is unchecked because there is no DNA. Germline CDR1 is ENHRY and CDR2 is SYGVKD. CDR3 size: 15 residues. The CDR3 sequence: CAISESLAGGDTQYF.

CDR3 residues: CASSRSSTGANVLTF. This chain uses TRBV11-1 with TRBJ2-6. The CDR3 length is 15 residues. Looked up from germline, CDR1 is SGHAT and CDR2 is FQDESV (reference sequence). Supplemented by reference TRBV11-1 and TRBJ2-6, the full variable domain reads EAEVAQSPRYKITEKSQAVAFWCDPISGHATLYWYRQILGQGPELLVQFQDESVVDDSQLPKDRFSAERLKGVDSTLKIQPAELGDSAMYLCASSRSSTGANVLTFGAGSRLTVL.

J is TRBJ1-5 and V is TRBV3-1. There are 14 residues in the CDR3. CDR1 is LGHDT, CDR2 YNNKEL, per germline (reference sequence). CDR3 sequence: CASSPEVSNQPQHF.

Considering frequency, this clonotype is medium-sized. This chain joins TRBV5-1 and TRBJ2-2; TCRdb's D call of TRBD1 is untestable without DNA. The germline CDR1 and CDR2 sequences are SGHRS and YFSETQ. The CDR3 runs to 15 residues. CDR3 loop: CASSLVPGWTGELFF.

This clonotype shows up as medium-sized by frequency. The V call is TRBV20-1, the J call TRBJ2-7; without DNA, the TCRdb call of TRBD1 cannot be checked. This CDR3 is 15 amino acids long. The germline CDR1 and CDR2 sequences are DFQATT and SNEGSKA (reference sequence). The CDR3 sequence is CSAPLGATDSYEQYF.

The chain links TRBV7-8 to TRBJ2-5; TCRdb picks TRBD2, but there is no DNA to check that call. Germline V lookup: CDR1 SGHVS, CDR2 FQNEAQ. CDR3 length equals 16 residues. This chain's CDR3 is CASSLVPVREWETQYF.

The rearrangement joins TRBV30 to TRBJ2-7. Germline V gives CDR1 GTSNPN, CDR2 SVGIG (reference sequence). The CDR3 has 13 amino acids. CDR3: CAWSLTSYYEQYF.

The rearrangement links TRBV2 to TRBJ1-1. Germline CDR1 is SNHLY and CDR2 is FYNNEI. This CDR3 is built from 14 residues. The CDR3 region is CASSDPNGNTEAFF.